The clone carrying this T cell receptor beta chain is judged medium-sized. TCRdb reanalyzed the PCR reads via MiXCR. The sample lists just over 8,000 clones; 20% to 30% were seen once. The trim removed 8 bases at V and 0 bases at J, leaving 9 bases unmatched. The CDR3 consists of 16 residues. Germline CDR1 MNHNS, CDR2 SASEGT. This specimen belongs to a study of metastatic and nonmetastatic thyroid tumors. Treatment of any kind had been given to no patient before thyroid surgery. The TCR originated in a female donor with papillary thyroid cancer or a benign thyroid nodule (not recorded which). Some clones in this sample may be carry-over from other donors' samples. The gene calls are TRBV6-1 and TRBJ1-3, with 8 bases identical to TRBD1. Input material: tumor tissue. The CDR3 sequence: CASGAGQAYSGNTIYF. As DNA, the CDR3 is TGTGCCAGCGGAGCGGGACAGGCCTACTCTGGAAACACCATATATTTT.